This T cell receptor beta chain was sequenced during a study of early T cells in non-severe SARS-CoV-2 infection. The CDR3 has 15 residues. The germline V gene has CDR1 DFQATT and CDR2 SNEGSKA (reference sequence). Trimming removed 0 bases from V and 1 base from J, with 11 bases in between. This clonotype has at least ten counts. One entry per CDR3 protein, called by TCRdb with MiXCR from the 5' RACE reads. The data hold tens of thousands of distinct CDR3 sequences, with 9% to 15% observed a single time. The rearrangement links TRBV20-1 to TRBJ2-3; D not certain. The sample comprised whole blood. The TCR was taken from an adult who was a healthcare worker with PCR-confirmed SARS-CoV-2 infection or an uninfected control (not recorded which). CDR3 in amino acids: CSARDRLEGTDTQYF. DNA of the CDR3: TGCAGTGCTAGAGATAGGCTAGAGGGCACAGATACGCAGTATTTT.